Below, 27 T cell receptor beta chains from the same sample are listed, as sequenced in a study of high-grade serous ovarian cancer treatment subgroups. Tumor samples were obtained before definitive surgery or chemotherapy. Method: immunoSEQ multiplex PCR; TCRdb's copy keeps in-frame clones and lacks some. The sample includes around 12,000 clones, roughly four fifths of them seen just once. Sequencing was done on a sample of tumor tissue. These receptors all come from a human donor with high-grade serous ovarian cancer.

V and J are TRBV6-6 and TRBJ2-7; 8 bases match TRBD1. Trimming at V came to 9 bases and at J to 3 bases, leaving 7 bases not matched to a gene. The CDR3 has 13 amino acids. Germline V gene sequence: CDR1 MNHNY, CDR2 SVGAGI (reference sequence). CDR3 sequence (DNA): TGTGCCAGACCGGGACAGGAATTCTACGAGCAGTACTTC. Amino acid sequence: CARPGQEFYEQYF.

This clone was found a few times. The V call is TRBV18, the J call TRBJ2-1, with 10 bases fitting TRBD2. Germline CDR1 and CDR2: KGHSH and LQKENI. The CDR3 totals 16 residues. The V and J ends lost 2 bases and 15 bases, in that order; junction bases with no gene match: 16. The CDR3 nucleotides read TGTGCCAGCTCACCAGAGTGGGCGGCTAGCGGGAGCCCTGGGTTCTTC. Residues: CASSPEWAASGSPGFF.

The chain recombines TRBV6-5 with TRBJ1-6; 8 nucleotides agree with TRBD1. The CDR3 is 15 amino acids. CDR1 and CDR2 (germline): MNHEY, SVGAGI. The V gene end was trimmed by 6 bases and the J gene end by 7 bases; junction bases not matched to a gene: 8. CDR3 DNA sequence: TGTGCCAGCAGGTACACAACAGGGGGGAATTCACCCCTCCACTTT. Amino acids: CASRYTTGGNSPLHF.

The CDR3 protein is CASGPNRANKAYEQYF. DNA of the CDR3: TGTGCCAGCGGCCCCAACAGGGCTAATAAGGCCTACGAGCAGTACTTC. The chain joins TRBV5-6 to TRBJ2-7; D possibly corresponds to TRBD1 (6 bases). V was pared by 7 bases and J by 2 bases, with 22 bases between. CDR3 length equals 16 residues. CDR1 and CDR2 from the germline V gene are SGHDT and YYEEEE.

This CDR3 is CASSLRLAVYNEQFF. The CDR3 DNA follows: TGTGCCAGCAGTTTAAGGTTAGCGGTATACAATGAGCAGTTCTTC. The chain links TRBV27 to TRBJ2-1; D possibly corresponds to TRBD2 (6 bases). This CDR3 has 15 residues. V shed 2 bases and J shed 4 bases, with 12 bases lying between them. Germline V gives CDR1 MNHEY, CDR2 SMNVEV (reference sequence).

The chain links TRBV7-9 to TRBJ1-5; unclear D gene. In germline, CDR1 is SEHNR, CDR2 FQNEAQ (reference sequence). This CDR3 has 15 amino acids. The V end was cut by 4 bases, the J end by 0 bases, with 10 bases between. As DNA, the CDR3 is TGTGCCAGCAGCTCCGGGCCCGATAGCAATCAGCCCCAGCATTTT. Translated, it gives CASSSGPDSNQPQHF. Complete variable domain (other parts from reference TRBV7-9 and TRBJ1-5): DTGVSQNPRHKITKRGQNVTFRCDPISEHNRLYWYRQTLGQGPEFLTYFQNEAQLEKSRLLSDRFSAERPKGSFSTLEIQRTEQGDSAMYLCASSSGPDSNQPQHFGDGTRLSIL.

The chain combines TRBV11-3 with TRBJ2-3; 7 bases are a match to TRBD2. Germline CDR1 and CDR2: SGHNT and YENEEA. The CDR3 has 14 residues. V lost 3 bases to trimming and J lost 2 bases; unmatched junction nucleotides: 2. The CDR3 here is CASSLRGNTDTQYF. The CDR3 nucleotides are TGTGCCAGCAGCTTGCGGGGGAACACAGATACGCAGTATTTT. The variable domain in full, completed from reference TRBV11-3 and TRBJ2-3, reads EAGVVQSPRYKIIEKKQPVAFWCNPISGHNTLYWYLQNLGQGPELLIRYENEEAVDDSQLPKDRFSAERLKGVDSTLKIQPAELGDSAVYLCASSLRGNTDTQYFGPGTRLTVL.

V usage is TRBV5-1 and J usage is TRBJ2-5; the match to TRBD2 covers 7 bases. The CDR3 loop spans 18 amino acids. The trim removed 0 bases at V and 0 bases at J, leaving 11 bases unmatched. Germline V gives CDR1 SGHRS, CDR2 YFSETQ. This CDR3 reads CASSLASVGSGYQETQYF. The DNA of the CDR3 is TGCGCCAGCAGCTTGGCCTCGGTCGGTAGCGGGTACCAAGAGACCCAGTACTTC.

The chain links TRBV28 to TRBJ1-2; D is ambiguous. CDR1 is MDHEN, CDR2 SYDVKM, per germline. Trimming left V 2 bases short and J 6 bases short, with 10 bases between. This CDR3 region has 13 residues. This CDR3 reads CASSLRRADGYTF. In DNA, the CDR3 is TGTGCCAGCAGTTTAAGGAGGGCGGATGGCTACACCTTC.

This clone was counted between two and nine times. This chain joins TRBV13 and TRBJ1-1, with D hard to call. Germline CDR1 is PRHDT and CDR2 is FYEKMQ (reference sequence). The V end was cut by 0 bases, the J end by 3 bases, with 8 bases between. This CDR3 region has 14 residues. Here the CDR3 reads CASSLGGRDTEAFF. Written as DNA, the CDR3 is TGTGCCAGCAGCTTAGGAGGAAGGGACACTGAAGCTTTCTTT.

The rearrangement links TRBV28 to TRBJ1-2; 10 bases match TRBD1. The CDR3 runs to 17 residues. Per germline, CDR1 MDHEN and CDR2 SYDVKM. The J segment lost 3 bases and the V segment lost 4 bases, leaving 11 bases of the junction unmatched. Here the CDR3 reads CASSSIRDRGSDYGYTF. In nucleotides, the CDR3 is TGTGCCAGCAGTTCAATCCGGGACAGGGGCTCCGACTATGGCTACACCTTC.

The J gene is TRBJ2-3, the V gene TRBV15, with TRBD1 matching 8 bases. V lost 5 bases to trimming and J lost 1 base; unmatched junction nucleotides: 8. This CDR3 has 16 residues. The germline CDR1 and CDR2 sequences are LNHNV and YYDKDF (reference sequence). CDR3 loop: CATSRRTGWGTDTQYF. The CDR3 nucleotides read TGTGCCACCAGCCGACGGACAGGGTGGGGCACAGATACGCAGTATTTT. Full variable domain (outside the CDR3, taken from reference TRBV15 and TRBJ2-3): DAMVIQNPRYQVTQFGKPVTLSCSQTLNHNVMYWYQQKSSQAPKLLFHYYDKDFNNEADTPDNFQSRRPNTSFCFLDIRSPGLGDTAMYLCATSRRTGWGTDTQYFGPGTRLTVL.

The V and J genes are TRBV18 and TRBJ1-1, with a tentative D call TRBD1 (5 bases). The germline CDR1 and CDR2 sequences are KGHSH and LQKENI. V dropped 4 bases and J dropped 6 bases, with 21 bases sitting between them. The CDR3 covers 16 residues. Here the CDR3 reads CASSLSFRTLSSEAFF. The CDR3 DNA sequence: TGTGCCAGCTCACTTAGTTTCCGGACATTGTCCTCTGAAGCTTTCTTT.

V gene TRBV19 combines with J gene TRBJ1-6; D remains ambiguous. Germline CDR1 LNHDA, CDR2 SQIVND (reference sequence). The V gene lost 3 bases and the J gene lost 8 bases, with 8 bases spanning the gap. The CDR3 contains 13 residues. The chain's CDR3 is CASSMGGDSPLHF. DNA of the CDR3: TGTGCCAGTAGTATGGGCGGCGATTCACCCCTCCACTTT.

The sample holds one count of this clone. The chain is built from TRBV25-1 and TRBJ2-1; a possible D gene is TRBD1 (5 bases). Trimming took off 4 bases at V and 3 bases at J, with 7 bases between the two ends. Germline CDR1 is MGHDK and CDR2 is SYGVNS. The CDR3 covers 13 residues. The CDR3 DNA reads TGTGCCAGCAGTGTAGGGGACTACAATGAGCAGTTCTTC. Encoded protein: CASSVGDYNEQFF.

V and J are TRBV28 and TRBJ1-5, with a weak D call TRBD1 (6 bases). With 2 bases removed from V and 4 bases from J, the gap between germline ends came to 9 bases. Germline V lookup: CDR1 MDHEN, CDR2 SYDVKM. The CDR3 covers 14 residues. Here the CDR3 reads CASSLSGQNQPQHF. In DNA, the CDR3 is TGTGCCAGCAGTTTAAGTGGACAGAATCAGCCCCAGCATTTT.

The chain carries TRBV5-1 and TRBJ2-7; no clear D gene. Deletions cut 0 bases from V and 0 bases from J, with 7 bases between. This CDR3 spans 14 amino acids. From germline, CDR1 is SGHRS and CDR2 YFSETQ. This chain's CDR3 is CASSLGQSSYEQYF. Here the CDR3 DNA reads TGCGCCAGCAGCTTGGGGCAGAGCTCCTACGAGCAGTACTTC. The full variable domain, completed using reference TRBV5-1 and TRBJ2-7, is KAGVTQTPRYLIKTRGQQVTLSCSPISGHRSVSWYQQTPGQGLQFLFEYFSETQRNKGNFPGRFSGRQFSNSRSEMNVSTLELGDSALYLCASSLGQSSYEQYFGPGTRLTVT.

This chain connects TRBV27 to TRBJ1-3; TRBD1 aligns across 7 bases. The CDR3 length is 15 residues. V shed 2 bases and J 4 bases; nucleotides not matched to a gene: 5. Germline lookup yields CDR1 MNHEY and CDR2 SMNVEV (reference sequence). The CDR3 reads CASSLRQGAGNTIYF. In nucleotides, the CDR3 is TGTGCCAGCAGTTTAAGACAGGGAGCCGGAAACACCATATATTTT.

This clone has only a few counts. This chain links TRBV7-8 with TRBJ2-7; TRBD2 aligns across 8 bases. V lost 2 bases and J lost 3; bases outside the gene matches: 3. The CDR3 is 14 residues long. CDR1 SGHVS and CDR2 FQNEAQ come from the germline V gene. The DNA for the CDR3 is TGTGCCAGCAGCTTAACTAGCGGACACTACGAGCAGTACTTC. Amino acid sequence: CASSLTSGHYEQYF.

Sample share makes this clone medium-sized. CDR3 in DNA: TGTGCCAGCAGTGAAGCCTCCCGGGACTTCTCGGATACGCAGTATTTT. Its translation: CASSEASRDFSDTQYF. This chain uses TRBV2 with TRBJ2-3, with D possibly being TRBD2 (6 bases). The CDR3 contains 16 residues. In germline, CDR1 is SNHLY, CDR2 FYNNEI. Between the trimmed V and J ends, which lost 0 bases and 6 bases, there was a span of 16 bases.

J is TRBJ1-1 and V is TRBV10-3, with 9 bases identical to TRBD1. The V segment lost 3 bases and the J segment 4 bases; nucleotides outside the gene matches: 12. Germline CDR1 is ENHRY and CDR2 is SYGVKD. This CDR3 is built from 17 residues. CDR3 in DNA: TGTGCCATCAGTGACGTTACACAGGGGGCGCAGGGCACTGAAGCTTTCTTT. It encodes CAISDVTQGAQGTEAFF.

The chain carries TRBV28 and TRBJ1-1, with D possibly matching TRBD1 (6 bases). Germline values: CDR1 MDHEN, CDR2 SYDVKM. With 6 bases removed from V and 0 bases from J, the gap between germline ends came to 11 bases. There are 14 residues in the CDR3. CDR3 protein: CASSRGLLNTEAFF. The CDR3 coding sequence is TGTGCCAGCAGCAGGGGTCTTCTGAACACTGAAGCTTTCTTT.

About this clone itself: This CDR3 is also generated by other DNA sequences in the sample. The V gene is TRBV9, the J gene TRBJ2-3; 8 bases match TRBD2. The CDR3 sequence is 14 residues long. Germline V gene data show CDR1 as SGDLS and CDR2 as YYNGEE. V dropped 3 bases and J dropped 3; count of bases not matched to a gene: 3. The CDR3: CASSELAVTDTQYF. As DNA, the CDR3 is TGTGCCAGCAGCGAACTAGCGGTTACAGATACGCAGTATTTT.

This clone turned up a few times. The chain couples TRBV11-2 to TRBJ1-4; D call uncertain. Germline V gives CDR1 SGHAT, CDR2 FQNNGV. The CDR3 has 15 residues. Trimming stripped 6 bases from V and 4 bases from J, with 15 bases between. CDR3 coding DNA: TGTGCCAGCAGGAAAGGTGACGCAAATAATGAAAAACTGTTTTTT. It is translated as CASRKGDANNEKLFF.

A few counts support this clone. This rearrangement joins TRBV27 to TRBJ1-5, with 7 positions matching TRBD1. J lost 4 bases, V lost 6 bases, and 12 bases had no gene match. CDR1 is MNHEY, CDR2 SMNVEV, per germline (reference sequence). The CDR3 is 16 amino acids. In DNA form, the CDR3 reads TGTGCCAGCAGCCAACACAGGGGCGCGGAGAATCAGCCCCAGCATTTT. Its protein is CASSQHRGAENQPQHF.

J is TRBJ1-6 and V is TRBV2, with TRBD1 matching over 10 bases. CDR1 SNHLY and CDR2 FYNNEI come from the germline V gene. The CDR3 has 15 amino acids. Trimming cost V 7 bases and J 6 bases; bases outside gene matches: 6. CDR3: CASMSRDRGNSPLHF. The CDR3 DNA follows: TGTGCCAGCATGAGCCGGGACAGGGGTAATTCACCCCTCCACTTT.

The chain joins TRBV18 to TRBJ2-3; 14 bases align to TRBD2. Germline V gene sequence: CDR1 KGHSH, CDR2 LQKENI. The CDR3 extends over 16 amino acids. The ends lost 0 bases at V and 6 bases at J; junction bases unmatched: 2. The CDR3 sequence: CASSPPGLAGADTQYF. In DNA form, the CDR3 reads TGTGCCAGCTCACCACCGGGACTAGCGGGAGCGGATACGCAGTATTTT.